The 20 T cell receptor beta chains reported below all come from one sample, sequenced in a study of blood T cell repertoires in COVID-19 (dated by TCRdb to 2018 to 2020). Library creation used the immunoSEQ multiplex PCR assay. TCRdb's version of the immuneACCESS table is confined to in-frame rearrangements and falls short of the full clone set. An unresolved V gene accounts for under half of the shortfall where checked; the remainder is of unknown origin. The sample table contains about 300,000 clones; only one count was recorded for 70% to 90% of them. The top ten hold approximately 6% of the sample. The source material was PBMCs or T cells enriched from blood (not recorded which). The receptor source for this set is a woman in her twenties or thirties who had recovered from COVID-19.

V gene TRBV5-1 combines with J gene TRBJ2-2; TRBD2 aligns across 11 bases. Germline CDR1 and CDR2: SGHRS and YFSETQ. The V and J ends lost 3 bases and 1 base, in that order; junction bases with no gene match: 2. This CDR3 is 16 amino acids long. The CDR3 sequence: CASSSGLAGNTGELFF. DNA for the CDR3: TGCGCCAGCAGCTCTGGACTAGCGGGGAACACCGGGGAGCTGTTTTTT.

The rearrangement joins TRBV27 to TRBJ2-3; D is ambiguous. The V and J ends lost 5 bases and 2 bases respectively, with 14 bases between them. The CDR3 loop spans 15 amino acids. Looked up from germline, CDR1 is MNHEY and CDR2 is SMNVEV (reference sequence). The CDR3 reads CASSPTLAATDTQYF. CDR3 coding DNA: TGTGCCAGCAGTCCAACACTTGCGGCCACAGATACGCAGTATTTT.

The chain employs TRBV30 and TRBJ2-2, with 8 bases fitting TRBD1. The V gene end was trimmed by 3 bases and the J gene end by 7 bases; junction bases not matched to a gene: 19. Germline V gene data show CDR1 as GTSNPN and CDR2 as SVGIG (reference sequence). The CDR3 runs to 18 residues. CDR3 in DNA: TGTGCCTGGAGGCTCTCCCAGGGGGCAATCAGTAGAGGCGGGGAGCTGTTTTTT. It yields the protein CAWRLSQGAISRGGELFF.

This rearrangement joins TRBV4-2 to TRBJ2-1; 9 bases fit TRBD2. Germline CDR1 reads LGHNA; CDR2 reads YNFKEQ. The CDR3 runs 16 residues. The V segment lost 0 bases and the J segment 7 bases; nucleotides outside the gene matches: 7. CDR3 region: CASSQDVRGGGNEQFF. In nucleotides, the CDR3 is TGTGCCAGCAGCCAAGATGTGCGGGGGGGCGGGAATGAGCAGTTCTTC.

CDR3 loop: CASSLYRADEKLFF. CDR3 in DNA: TGTGCCAGCAGCTTATACAGGGCAGATGAAAAACTGTTTTTT. The genes are TRBV7-9 and TRBJ1-4, with D possibly matching TRBD1 (6 bases). Germline CDR1 reads SEHNR; CDR2 reads FQNEAQ (reference sequence). This CDR3 comprises 14 residues. The V end lost 2 bases, the J end lost 6 bases, and 10 bases lay between the germline ends. Together with reference TRBV7-9 and TRBJ1-4, the CDR3 gives the full variable domain: DTGVSQNPRHKITKRGQNVTFRCDPISEHNRLYWYRQTLGQGPEFLTYFQNEAQLEKSRLLSDRFSAERPKGSFSTLEIQRTEQGDSAMYLCASSLYRADEKLFFGSGTQLSVL.

The chain combines TRBV7-8 with TRBJ1-3; weak D call: TRBD1 (5 bases). The CDR3 has 16 amino acids. Trimming took off 2 bases at V and 0 bases at J, with 11 bases between the two ends. The germline V gene has CDR1 SGHVS and CDR2 FQNEAQ. The CDR3 coding sequence is TGTGCCAGCAGCTTATTTAGGGGCGCCTCTGGAAACACCATATATTTT. Translated: CASSLFRGASGNTIYF.

The chain carries TRBV29-1 and TRBJ1-4, with no clear D. The V end was cut by 8 bases, the J end by 2 bases, with 6 bases between. Germline V gene lookup returns CDR1 SQVTM and CDR2 ANQGSEA. The CDR3 is 11 residues long. The CDR3: CSFSTNEKLFF. The CDR3 DNA reads TGCAGCTTCTCCACTAATGAAAAACTGTTTTTT.

The rearrangement uses TRBV6-2 or TRBV6-3 and TRBJ1-1; TRBD1 is a possible D gene (5 bases). Per the germline V gene, CDR1 is MNHEY and CDR2 is SVGEGT. The CDR3 length is 15 residues. The germline V and J ends were trimmed by 2 bases and 1 base, with 11 bases remaining between them. The CDR3 coding sequence is TGTGCCAGCAGTTACAGGGGAGGAAGGAACACTGAAGCTTTCTTT. This gives the protein CASSYRGGRNTEAFF.

The CDR3 spells CASSPVVRISYEQYF. The CDR3 coding sequence is TGTGCCAGCAGCCCCGTCGTCAGGATATCCTACGAGCAGTACTTC. The rearrangement links TRBV6-5 to TRBJ2-7; no clear D. V lost 6 bases, J lost 1 base, and 16 bases lay in between. The CDR3 consists of 15 residues. Germline CDR1 and CDR2: MNHEY and SVGAGI.

This clone showed up just a few times. The V and J genes are TRBV2 and TRBJ2-7; D gene ambiguous. The length of the CDR3 is 15 residues. Germline V CDR1 and CDR2: SNHLY, FYNNEI. Trimming left V 0 bases short and J 0 bases short, with 9 bases between. The CDR3 region is CASSEARQRSYEQYF. CDR3 in DNA: TGTGCCAGCAGTGAAGCGCGCCAGCGCTCCTACGAGCAGTACTTC.

V and J are TRBV7-2 and TRBJ1-2; 9 positions agree with TRBD1. The CDR3 runs 16 residues. Germline assignment: CDR1 SGHTA and CDR2 FQGNSA. Unmatched junction bases numbered 10, after V lost 5 bases and J lost 3 bases. CDR3 amino acids: CASSDPRQGEYYGYTF. CDR3 nucleotide sequence: TGTGCCAGCAGCGATCCCAGACAGGGGGAGTACTATGGCTACACCTTC. Variable domain in full (rest from reference TRBV7-2 and TRBJ1-2): GAGVSQSPSNKVTEKGKDVELRCDPISGHTALYWYRQSLGQGLEFLIYFQGNSAPDKSGLPSDRFSAERTGGSVSTLTIQRTQQEDSAVYLCASSDPRQGEYYGYTFGSGTRLTVV.

The chain employs TRBV6-2 or TRBV6-3 and TRBJ1-4; a possible D gene is TRBD1 (6 bases). CDR3 size: 16 residues. Germline CDR1 is MNHEY and CDR2 is SVGEGT. V lost 2 bases and J 9 bases, leaving 19 bases between the germline ends. The CDR3 bases are TGTGCCAGCAGTTACGGGGGAGGGACACCGAACCAAAAACTGTTTTTT. It is translated as CASSYGGGTPNQKLFF.

The chain employs TRBV19 and TRBJ1-6; 7 nucleotides agree with TRBD1. V trimming: 6 bases; J trimming: 7 bases; junction bases outside the gene matches: 3. The CDR3 loop spans 13 amino acids. Germline V CDR1 and CDR2: LNHDA, SQIVND (reference sequence). As DNA, the CDR3 is TGTGCCAGTAGGGGGGACAGCAATTCACCCCTCCACTTT. Its protein product is CASRGDSNSPLHF.

The genes are TRBV6-1 and TRBJ1-1, with D maybe TRBD1 (6 bases). The V gene's germline CDR1 is MNHNS and CDR2 SASEGT. Trimming removed 4 bases from V and 1 base from J, with 13 bases in between. This CDR3 comprises 15 residues. The CDR3 loop is CASSARQARNTEAFF. CDR3 DNA: TGTGCCAGCAGTGCTCGACAGGCCCGGAACACTGAAGCTTTCTTT.

This clone was seen a single time. The chain uses TRBV9 and TRBJ2-7; TRBD1 might be the D (6 bases). Germline V gives CDR1 SGDLS, CDR2 YYNGEE. This CDR3 has 15 amino acids. Trimming removed 3 bases at V and 3 bases at J, with 16 bases between. CDR3 nucleotide sequence: TGTGCCAGCAGCGCCGCCGGGACACATGACTACGAGCAGTACTTC. It codes for CASSAAGTHDYEQYF.

This clone has a single count. This sequence joins TRBV30 and TRBJ1-2, with 8 bases matching TRBD1. The CDR3 has 12 amino acids. Losses at the gene ends were 4 bases for V and 8 bases for J; bases not matched to a gene: 6. Germline-derived CDR1 and CDR2 are GTSNPN and SVGIG (reference sequence). The CDR3 DNA reads TGTGCCTGGAAGCAGGGGGCGTCGGGCTACACCTTC. It encodes CAWKQGASGYTF.

This sequence joins TRBV30 and TRBJ2-7, with TRBD2 matching over 14 bases. Germline loops: CDR1 GTSNPN, CDR2 SVGIG (reference sequence). The CDR3 consists of 15 residues. J was trimmed by 4 bases and V by 1 base; bases with no gene match: 3. The chain's CDR3 is CAWSAGTSGGYEQYF. In nucleotides, the CDR3 is TGTGCCTGGAGTGCCGGGACTAGCGGGGGTTACGAGCAGTACTTC.

This clone was recorded a few times. V and J are TRBV6-2 or TRBV6-3 and TRBJ2-5; D is perhaps TRBD2 (7 bases). This CDR3 contains 14 residues. Germline values: CDR1 MNHEY, CDR2 SVGEGT. The V gene lost 6 bases and the J gene lost 5 bases, with 16 bases spanning the gap. The CDR3 region has the DNA TGTGCCAGCAGCCAAGGGGGGGACTCTGAGACCCAGTACTTC. Translating gives CASSQGGDSETQYF.

This clone was detected only a few times. The chain joins TRBV6-2 or TRBV6-3 to TRBJ1-2; TRBD1 matches at 7 bases. CDR3 length: 12 amino acids. Trimming at V came to 5 bases and at J to 5 bases, leaving 2 bases not matched to a gene. Germline loops: CDR1 MNHEY, CDR2 SVGEGT. This chain's CDR3 is CASSQQGYGYTF. Written as DNA, the CDR3 is TGTGCCAGCAGTCAACAGGGGTATGGCTACACCTTC.

Details on this clone: Other DNA sequences in this sample translate to the same CDR3. The chain employs TRBV6-5 and TRBJ1-3, with TRBD1 identical over 7 bases. The CDR3 totals 16 residues. The trim removed 0 bases at V and 3 bases at J, leaving 5 bases unmatched. Looked up from germline, CDR1 is MNHEY and CDR2 is SVGAGI. The CDR3 is CASSYSIAGGGNTIYF. For the CDR3, the DNA is TGTGCCAGCAGTTACTCGATTGCAGGGGGTGGAAACACCATATATTTT.